This section outlines one T cell receptor beta chain sequence together with its context. Its specificity is unknown. The sample is drawn from a study of monozygotic twins with cystic fibrosis. TCRdb keeps only in-frame clones here, not all; method: immunoSEQ multiplex PCR. The sample has 15,000 or so clones, 70% to 90% seen once. The study, taken as a whole, reports: In 13 of 16 pairs, V gene usage was closest to the co-twin's. Median Simpson clonality of approximately 0.0088 suggested naive T cells predominated.

The V end lost 3 bases, the J end lost 3 bases, and 7 bases lay between the germline ends. Germline V gene lookup returns CDR1 KGHSH and CDR2 LQKENI. The CDR3 runs to 13 residues. This chain connects TRBV18 to TRBJ2-3; D uncertain. This TCR was recovered from a boy between 10 and 17 years old with cystic fibrosis. Material: blood. CDR3 sequence reads: CASSPRVTDTQYF. The CDR3 region has the DNA TGTGCCAGCTCACCCCGAGTGACAGATACGCAGTATTTT.